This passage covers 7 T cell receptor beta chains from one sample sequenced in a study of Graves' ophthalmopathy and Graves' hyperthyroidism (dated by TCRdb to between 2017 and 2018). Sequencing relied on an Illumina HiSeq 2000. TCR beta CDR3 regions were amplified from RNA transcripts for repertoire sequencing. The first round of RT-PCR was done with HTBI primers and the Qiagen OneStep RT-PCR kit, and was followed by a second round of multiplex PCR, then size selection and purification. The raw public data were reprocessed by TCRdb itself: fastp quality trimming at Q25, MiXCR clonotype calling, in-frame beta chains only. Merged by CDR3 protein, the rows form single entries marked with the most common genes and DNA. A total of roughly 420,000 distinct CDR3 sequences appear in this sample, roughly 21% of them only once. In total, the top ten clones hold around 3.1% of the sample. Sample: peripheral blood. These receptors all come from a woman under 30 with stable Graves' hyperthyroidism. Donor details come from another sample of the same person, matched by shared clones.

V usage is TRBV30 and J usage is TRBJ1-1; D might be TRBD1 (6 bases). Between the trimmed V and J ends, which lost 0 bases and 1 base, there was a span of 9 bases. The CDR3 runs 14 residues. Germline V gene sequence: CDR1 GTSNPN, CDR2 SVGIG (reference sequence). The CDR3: CAWSVRGKNTEAFF. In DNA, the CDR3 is TGTGCCTGGAGTGTAAGGGGGAAGAACACTGAAGCTTTCTTT.

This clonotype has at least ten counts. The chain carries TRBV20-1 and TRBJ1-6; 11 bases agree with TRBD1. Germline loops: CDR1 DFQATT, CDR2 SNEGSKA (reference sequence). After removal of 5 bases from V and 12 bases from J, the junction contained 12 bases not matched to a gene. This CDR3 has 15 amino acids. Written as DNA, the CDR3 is TGCAGTGCTCGCTCTACGGGACAGGGGGTTAGACCCCTCCACTTT. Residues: CSARSTGQGVRPLHF.

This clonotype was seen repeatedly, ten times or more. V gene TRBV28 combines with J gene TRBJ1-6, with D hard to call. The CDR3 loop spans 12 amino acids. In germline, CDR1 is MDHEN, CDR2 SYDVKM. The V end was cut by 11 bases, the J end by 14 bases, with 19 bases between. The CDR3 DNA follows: TGTGCCTCGACACCGCCTAGAGGTTCCCTCCACTTT. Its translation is CASTPPRGSLHF.

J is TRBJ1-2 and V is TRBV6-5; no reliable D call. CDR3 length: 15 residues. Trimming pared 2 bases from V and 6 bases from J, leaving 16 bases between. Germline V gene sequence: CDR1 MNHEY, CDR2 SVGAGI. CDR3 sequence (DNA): TGTGCCAGCAGTTACAGAGGACGGGCCACCGATGGCTACACCTTC. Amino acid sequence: CASSYRGRATDGYTF.

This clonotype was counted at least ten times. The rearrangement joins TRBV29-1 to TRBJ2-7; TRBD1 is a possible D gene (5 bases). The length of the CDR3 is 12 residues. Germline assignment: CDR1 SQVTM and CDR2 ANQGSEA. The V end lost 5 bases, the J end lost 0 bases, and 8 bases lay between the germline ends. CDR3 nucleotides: TGCAGCGTTAAGACAGTCTCCTACGAGCAGTACTTC. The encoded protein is CSVKTVSYEQYF.

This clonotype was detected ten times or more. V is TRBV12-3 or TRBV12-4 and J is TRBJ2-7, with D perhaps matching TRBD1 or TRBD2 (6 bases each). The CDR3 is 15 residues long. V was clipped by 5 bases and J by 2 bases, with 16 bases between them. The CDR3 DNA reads TGTGCCAGCAGTCCCGATGGGGGGCGAACCTACGAGCAGTACTTC. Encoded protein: CASSPDGGRTYEQYF.

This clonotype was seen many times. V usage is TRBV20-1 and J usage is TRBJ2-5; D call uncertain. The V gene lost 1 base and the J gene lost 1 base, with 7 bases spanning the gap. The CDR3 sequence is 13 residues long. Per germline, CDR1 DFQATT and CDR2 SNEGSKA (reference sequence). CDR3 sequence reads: CSARVSAQETQYF. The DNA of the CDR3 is TGCAGTGCTAGAGTGTCGGCCCAAGAGACCCAGTACTTC.